This TCR beta chain was sequenced in a study of blood T cell repertoires in COVID-19. Turning to the study itself: Both acute and convalescent COVID-19 samples were obtained from the United States, Italy and Spain. T cells, B-cell-depleted T cells, or PBMCs provided the cDNA or gDNA that served as material.

How the authors handled the data: Counts of nucleated cells, estimated from reference gene primer amplification, were obtained. Sequenced by immunoSEQ multiplex PCR; TCRdb stores in-frame clones only, minus some. V, J and clone size were drawn from that table, and D and trimming were deduced from the DNA. Among roughly 250,000 clones listed, about 84% were seen once. Residents of 24 US areas, aged roughly 18 to 89 years, made up the participants. Per germline, CDR1 MNHNS and CDR2 SASEGT. V shed 1 base, J shed 5 bases, and the junction held 4 bases outside the gene matches. The CDR3 consists of 14 residues.

The source of this sequence is a woman aged 50 to 60 who had recovered from COVID-19. The sample consisted of PBMCs or T cells enriched from blood (not recorded which). V is TRBV6-1 and J is TRBJ2-5; 7 bases line up with TRBD1. CDR3: CASSEDRGYETQYF. In DNA, the CDR3 is TGTGCCAGCAGTGAAGACAGGGGCTACGAGACCCAGTACTTC.